Listed here are 26 T cell receptor beta chains from one sample, sequenced in a study of early T cells in non-severe SARS-CoV-2 infection. TCRdb recomputed calls from the 5' RACE reads with MiXCR, one row per CDR3 protein. The sample holds tens of thousands of distinct CDR3 sequences; about a tenth are singletons and the top ten take 5% to 6.5%. This material consisted of whole blood, taken at baseline. Receptor source: an adult who was a healthcare worker with PCR-confirmed SARS-CoV-2 infection or an uninfected control (not recorded which).

V is TRBV6-2 or TRBV6-3 and J is TRBJ2-1; 7 nucleotides agree with TRBD2. The CDR3 is made up of 15 amino acids. V lost 6 bases, J lost 2 bases, and 7 bases stayed unmatched. CDR1 and CDR2 (germline): MNHEY, SVGEGT. CDR3 protein: CASRIGGTTYNEQFF. The DNA of the CDR3 is TGTGCCAGCAGAATCGGGGGGACCACCTACAATGAGCAGTTCTTC.

The chain combines TRBV12-3 or TRBV12-4 with TRBJ1-6; D gene unclear. V was pared by 2 bases and J by 8 bases, with 7 bases between. This CDR3 is built from 13 residues. CDR3 DNA: TGTGCCAGCAGTTTAAACGAGGATTCACCCCTCCACTTT. Amino acids: CASSLNEDSPLHF.

This clonotype has more than one count but fewer than ten. The V call is TRBV10-3, the J call TRBJ2-3; D tentatively reads TRBD1 or TRBD2 (5 bases each). This CDR3 is 14 amino acids long. V lost 3 bases, J lost 0 bases, and 7 bases lay in between. The germline V gene has CDR1 ENHRY and CDR2 SYGVKD. The CDR3 bases are TGTGCCATCAGTGACCGGGACAGCACAGATACGCAGTATTTT. As protein: CAISDRDSTDTQYF.

V is TRBV6-2 or TRBV6-3 and J is TRBJ1-1; 8 bases align to TRBD1. From germline, CDR1 is MNHEY and CDR2 SVGEGT. The CDR3 runs 14 residues. V was clipped by 5 bases and J by 7 bases; unmatched bases: 9. CDR3 sequence reads: CASSPATGTGEAFF. In DNA form, the CDR3 reads TGTGCCAGCAGTCCCGCAACCGGGACAGGTGAAGCTTTCTTT.

This chain uses TRBV25-1 with TRBJ2-1; TRBD1 is a possible D gene (6 bases). Germline CDR1 MGHDK, CDR2 SYGVNS. Trimming shortened V by 2 bases and J by 6 bases, and 14 bases separated the two germline ends. CDR3 length: 15 residues. This CDR3 reads CASSEGSGVLNEQFF. CDR3 DNA sequence: TGTGCCAGCAGTGAAGGATCAGGGGTACTCAATGAGCAGTTCTTC. Filled out from reference TRBV25-1 and TRBJ2-1, the complete variable domain reads EADIYQTPRYLVIGTGKKITLECSQTMGHDKMYWYQQDPGMELHLIHYSYGVNSTEKGDLSSESTVSRIRTEHFPLTLESARPSHTSQYLCASSEGSGVLNEQFFGPGTRLTVL.

This clonotype appeared many times. The chain couples TRBV12-3 or TRBV12-4 to TRBJ1-2; D remains unclear. CDR3 length: 17 amino acids. With 3 bases removed from V and 8 bases from J, the gap between germline ends came to 25 bases. The CDR3 sequence: CASSFRGQTNPHKGYTF. CDR3 in DNA: TGTGCCAGCAGTTTTCGGGGTCAGACAAATCCCCATAAGGGCTACACCTTC.

Only a few counts were recorded for this clonotype. DNA of the CDR3: TGTGCCAGCAGCCAACGTGGACGGGAGTTGAAAGAGACCCAGTACTTC. Protein sequence: CASSQRGRELKETQYF. The rearrangement uses TRBV11-2 and TRBJ2-5; TRBD2 might be the D (6 bases). The CDR3 sequence is 16 residues long. V lost 5 bases to trimming and J lost 3 bases, with 19 bases between them. Germline V lookup: CDR1 SGHAT, CDR2 FQNNGV. The whole variable domain, remainder taken from reference TRBV11-2 and TRBJ2-5, is EAGVAQSPRYKIIEKRQSVAFWCNPISGHATLYWYQQILGQGPKLLIQFQNNGVVDDSQLPKDRFSAERLKGVDSTLKIQPAKLEDSAVYLCASSQRGRELKETQYFGPGTRLLVL.

This clonotype was observed many times. J is TRBJ2-3 and V is TRBV6-1, with TRBD2 identical over 10 bases. The CDR3 length is 15 residues. CDR1 is MNHNS, CDR2 SASEGT, per germline. The V and J ends lost 2 bases and 2 bases, in that order; junction bases with no gene match: 1. CDR3 bases: TGTGCCAGCAGTGAACTAGCGGGAGCCACAGATACGCAGTATTTT. Its translation is CASSELAGATDTQYF.

This clonotype was seen ten or more times. This chain connects TRBV28 to TRBJ1-6, with D unclear. Trimming shortened V by 8 bases and J by 5 bases, and 4 bases separated the two germline ends. The CDR3 covers 11 residues. Germline loops: CDR1 MDHEN, CDR2 SYDVKM. Here the CDR3 DNA reads TGTGCCAGCTCTAATAATTCACCCCTCCACTTT. Protein sequence: CASSNNSPLHF.

This chain joins TRBV20-1 and TRBJ2-3; perhaps TRBD2 as D (6 bases). The CDR3 extends over 14 amino acids. Germline CDR1 and CDR2: DFQATT and SNEGSKA (reference sequence). Trimming took off 3 bases at V and 3 bases at J, with 13 bases between the two ends. The CDR3 loop is CSASEGLATDTQYF. The CDR3 DNA is TGCAGTGCTAGTGAGGGGCTAGCGACAGATACGCAGTATTTT.

The genes are TRBV12-5 and TRBJ2-1; 9 bases map to TRBD2. The junction had 22 bases not matched to a gene; V was cut back by 7 bases and J by 6 bases. CDR1 LGHNT and CDR2 FRNRAP come from the germline V gene. The length of the CDR3 is 19 residues. The CDR3 protein is CASAIGSGSTRPGPNEQFF. The CDR3 coding sequence is TGTGCTAGTGCCATTGGTAGCGGGAGTACGCGACCAGGCCCCAATGAGCAGTTCTTC.

This clonotype was recorded many times. This chain uses TRBV30 with TRBJ1-2; TRBD1 might be the D (6 bases). Per the germline V gene, CDR1 is GTSNPN and CDR2 is SVGIG (reference sequence). The length of the CDR3 is 13 residues. V lost 0 bases, J lost 8 bases, and 13 bases lay in between. CDR3 sequence: CAWSVQGIGGYTF. CDR3 sequence (DNA): TGTGCCTGGAGTGTTCAGGGGATTGGAGGCTACACCTTC.

This clonotype was recorded at least ten times. The chain combines TRBV29-1 with TRBJ2-5, with D tentatively TRBD1 or TRBD2 (6 bases each). There are 13 residues in the CDR3. Germline V gives CDR1 SQVTM, CDR2 ANQGSEA. Trimming removed 3 bases from V and 0 bases from J, with 8 bases in between. The CDR3, as DNA: TGCAGCGTTGATAGGGGGGACCAAGAGACCCAGTACTTC. Encoded protein: CSVDRGDQETQYF.

The CDR3 here is CSASKGQPSNQPQHF. The CDR3 DNA sequence: TGCAGTGCTAGTAAGGGACAGCCTAGCAATCAGCCCCAGCATTTT. The chain carries TRBV20-1 and TRBJ1-5; 7 bases are shared with TRBD1. The CDR3 has 15 residues. Per the germline V gene, CDR1 is DFQATT and CDR2 is SNEGSKA (reference sequence). J was trimmed by 0 bases and V by 3 bases; bases with no gene match: 5.

V and J are TRBV2 and TRBJ1-1; D ambiguous. The CDR3 spans 15 residues. V was pared by 6 bases and J by 0 bases, with 14 bases between. Germline V gene data show CDR1 as SNHLY and CDR2 as FYNNEI. This chain's CDR3 is CASRPTAIMNTEAFF. The CDR3 region has the DNA TGTGCCAGCAGACCTACGGCGATAATGAACACTGAAGCTTTCTTT.

This chain connects TRBV12-3 or TRBV12-4 to TRBJ2-1; no clear D. Trimming pared 4 bases from V and 5 bases from J, leaving 9 bases between. The CDR3 is 13 amino acids. As DNA, the CDR3 is TGTGCCAGCAGTTCGAGTACCAACAATGAGCAGTTCTTC. Protein: CASSSSTNNEQFF.

The V and J genes are TRBV7-8 and TRBJ2-2; D gene uncertain. Germline CDR1 SGHVS, CDR2 FQNEAQ. CDR3 length: 15 residues. Trimming removed 5 bases at V and 1 base at J, with 11 bases between. The CDR3 protein is CASSVYGGNTGELFF. The DNA of the CDR3 is TGTGCCAGCAGCGTATACGGCGGGAACACCGGGGAGCTGTTTTTT.

This clonotype was found a few times. This chain uses TRBV4-3 with TRBJ2-2; D is unclear. This CDR3 is built from 14 residues. The V gene lost 1 base and the J gene lost 7 bases, with 10 bases spanning the gap. Per the germline V gene, CDR1 is LGHNA and CDR2 is YSLEER. The CDR3 loop is CASSQVALLGELFF. The CDR3 bases are TGCGCCAGCAGCCAAGTGGCTTTACTCGGGGAGCTGTTTTTT.

This clonotype was observed a few times. DNA for the CDR3: TGTGCCAGCTCACCACCTGCCCAGGGGACCTTAGCCAAAAACATTCAGTACTTC. Amino acid sequence: CASSPPAQGTLAKNIQYF. This chain links TRBV18 with TRBJ2-4, with D possibly matching TRBD1 (6 bases). Trimming pared 0 bases from V and 0 bases from J, leaving 15 bases between. The CDR3 covers 18 residues. Germline V lookup: CDR1 KGHSH, CDR2 LQKENI.

This clonotype has ten or more counts. The genes are TRBV7-8 and TRBJ1-1; no firm D call. From germline, CDR1 is SGHVS and CDR2 FQNEAQ. The V gene lost 1 base and the J gene lost 1 base, with 13 bases spanning the gap. The CDR3 totals 16 residues. CDR3 in amino acids: CASSLGLWSANTEAFF. CDR3 DNA sequence: TGTGCCAGCAGCTTAGGTTTGTGGTCCGCGAACACTGAAGCTTTCTTT.

The chain has TRBV6-4 and TRBJ2-3, with 8 positions matching TRBD1. This CDR3 is 14 amino acids long. From germline, CDR1 is MRHNA and CDR2 SNTAGT. The ends lost 8 bases at V and 7 bases at J; junction bases unmatched: 11. The DNA for the CDR3 is TGTGCCAGCGGTTCCGGGACAGGCAGGAATACGCAGTATTTT. It is translated as CASGSGTGRNTQYF.

The chain employs TRBV7-6 and TRBJ1-1; D may be TRBD1 (5 bases). This CDR3 is built from 13 residues. Germline assignment: CDR1 SGHVS and CDR2 FNYEAQ. Trimming took off 5 bases at V and 4 bases at J, with 11 bases between the two ends. The DNA for the CDR3 is TGTGCCAGCAGCCACCCCGGGGCCACTGAAGCTTTCTTT. Protein product: CASSHPGATEAFF.

The chain employs TRBV12-3 or TRBV12-4 and TRBJ2-7; D possibly matches TRBD1 or TRBD2 (5 bases each). There are 14 residues in the CDR3. Trimming removed 6 bases at V and 0 bases at J, with 12 bases between. The CDR3 bases are TGTGCCAGCAGCCTCGGGGCGACCTCCTACGAGCAGTACTTC. Amino acids: CASSLGATSYEQYF.

The CDR3 here is CASSLWDRPSTDTQYF. The CDR3 nucleotides read TGTGCCAGCAGCCTCTGGGACAGGCCTAGCACAGATACGCAGTATTTT. This chain connects TRBV9 to TRBJ2-3, with TRBD1 matching 8 bases. With V trimmed by 4 bases and J by 0 bases, 7 bases remained unmatched. The CDR3 is 16 residues long. Germline CDR1 is SGDLS and CDR2 is YYNGEE.

The chain is built from TRBV4-1 and TRBJ1-1, with D possibly being TRBD1 (6 bases). V was trimmed by 1 base and J by 10 bases, leaving 13 bases between them. This CDR3 has 13 amino acids. The germline V gene encodes CDR1 MGHRA and CDR2 YSYEKL. CDR3 in amino acids: CASSQVGGAGAFF. The CDR3 coding sequence is TGCGCCAGCAGCCAAGTAGGGGGAGCTGGAGCTTTCTTT.

The chain has TRBV15 and TRBJ2-1, with D possibly matching TRBD1 (6 bases). The ends were cut back, 4 bases at V and 0 bases at J, with 10 bases in the middle. The CDR3 is 15 residues long. Germline lookup yields CDR1 LNHNV and CDR2 YYDKDF (reference sequence). The CDR3 protein is CATSTGVNSYNEQFF. The CDR3 DNA follows: TGTGCCACCAGCACAGGGGTCAACTCCTACAATGAGCAGTTCTTC.